These 32 T cell receptor beta chains originate from one sample sequenced in a study of blood T cells in healthy people across ages. The use of a sample-barcoded 5' primer and a J-beta primer mix characterized a second PCR of roughly 7 to 11 cycles. TCRdb re-analysed the 5' RACE reads in MiXCR, keeping a single row per CDR3 protein. The table lists approximately 1.5 million distinct CDR3 sequences, about 31% of them singletons. The sequencing sample was made of blood. These receptors all come from a woman in her twenties or thirties in good health.

V and J are TRBV6-6 and TRBJ2-4; 9 nucleotides agree with TRBD2. Germline V lookup: CDR1 MNHNY, CDR2 SVGAGI (reference sequence). J gave up 13 bases and V 0 bases, and 10 bases lay outside the gene matches. This CDR3 contains 15 residues. CDR3 sequence: CASSYSSSGALGQYF. The CDR3 region has the DNA TGTGCCAGCAGTTACTCGTCTAGCGGGGCCTTAGGGCAGTACTTC.

The chain couples TRBV4-1 to TRBJ2-3, with a possible D match to TRBD1 (6 bases). Germline CDR1 is MGHRA and CDR2 is YSYEKL. Trimming shortened V by 4 bases and J by 1 base, and 12 bases separated the two germline ends. This CDR3 region has 15 residues. The CDR3 loop reads CASSRTAIGTDTQYF. The CDR3, as DNA: TGCGCCAGCAGCCGGACAGCGATAGGCACAGATACGCAGTATTTT.

This clonotype has just a few counts. V gene TRBV5-1 combines with J gene TRBJ2-7; TRBD2 might be the D (8 bases). The CDR3 totals 18 residues. Per germline, CDR1 SGHRS and CDR2 YFSETQ. V was shortened by 0 bases and J by 1 base, with 20 bases between the two germline ends. For the CDR3, the DNA is TGCGCCAGCAGCTTGGAAGGGGGCGGGACTAGTACTTCCTACGAGCAGTACTTC. This codes for CASSLEGGGTSTSYEQYF. The full variable domain, rest sourced from reference TRBV5-1 and TRBJ2-7, is KAGVTQTPRYLIKTRGQQVTLSCSPISGHRSVSWYQQTPGQGLQFLFEYFSETQRNKGNFPGRFSGRQFSNSRSEMNVSTLELGDSALYLCASSLEGGGTSTSYEQYFGPGTRLTVT.

J is TRBJ2-4 and V is TRBV9; 10 bases match TRBD2. The J call is uncertain, as TRBJ2-7 better fits the DNA end. Germline V lookup: CDR1 SGDLS, CDR2 YYNGEE. CDR3 length: 16 residues. The CDR3 loop reads CASSVGLAGVSNEQYF. DNA of the CDR3: TGTGCCAGCAGCGTCGGTCTAGCGGGAGTTAGCAACGAGCAGTACTTC.

This clonotype was detected a few times. This chain links TRBV20-1 with TRBJ2-1; tentative D call: TRBD1 (6 bases). Germline V gene sequence: CDR1 DFQATT, CDR2 SNEGSKA (reference sequence). The CDR3 sequence is 13 residues long. The germline V and J ends were trimmed by 2 bases and 9 bases, with 14 bases remaining between them. The CDR3 reads CSARNRASREQFF. The DNA for the CDR3 is TGCAGTGCTAGAAACAGGGCAAGTCGTGAGCAGTTCTTC.

The chain carries TRBV20-1 and TRBJ1-2, with a weak D call TRBD1 (6 bases). Trimming shortened V by 0 bases and J by 6 bases, and 11 bases separated the two germline ends. CDR1 and CDR2 from the germline V gene are DFQATT and SNEGSKA (reference sequence). The length of the CDR3 is 13 residues. The CDR3 protein is CSARETGWNGYTF. The CDR3 nucleotides are TGCAGTGCTAGAGAGACAGGATGGAATGGCTACACCTTC.

In this sample, this clonotype turned up a few times. J is TRBJ1-1 and V is TRBV6-5; D unresolved. The CDR3 loop spans 14 amino acids. The germline CDR1 and CDR2 sequences are MNHEY and SVGAGI. Trimming left V 0 bases short and J 10 bases short, with 15 bases between. For the CDR3, the DNA is TGTGCCAGCAGTTACTCGGACTCCCCGATGGGAGCTTTCTTT. It yields the protein CASSYSDSPMGAFF.

Turning to this clonotype: A much larger clone differs from this one at a single base, so this may be a read error. The CDR3 region is CASSSAGPLNEQFF. The CDR3 DNA reads TGCGCCAGCAGCTCGGCCGGGCCCCTTAATGAGCAGTTCTTC. The J gene is TRBJ2-1, the V gene TRBV5-1, with D hard to call. CDR1 is SGHRS, CDR2 YFSETQ, per germline. The CDR3 covers 14 residues. V lost 3 bases and J 7 bases, leaving 14 bases between the germline ends.

The chain uses TRBV28 and TRBJ2-7, with a possible D match to TRBD1 (6 bases). The V end was cut by 8 bases, the J end by 6 bases, with 14 bases between. This CDR3 has 12 amino acids. Germline V gene lookup returns CDR1 MDHEN and CDR2 SYDVKM. For the CDR3, the DNA is TGTGCCAGCTTATCAGGGGAGCGCGAGCAGTACTTC. Amino acids: CASLSGEREQYF.

This clonotype was detected only a few times. The chain links TRBV3-1 to TRBJ1-5, with D tentatively TRBD1 (5 bases). CDR3 size: 14 residues. V lost 0 bases and J 6 bases, leaving 9 bases between the germline ends. Germline lookup yields CDR1 LGHDT and CDR2 YNNKEL (reference sequence). In nucleotides, the CDR3 is TGTGCCAGCAGCCAAGATCTGGGGACTCAGCCCCAGCATTTT. This sequence encodes CASSQDLGTQPQHF.

Remarks on this clonotype: Compared with germline, one end of the junction differs, possibly owing to a read error. The chain joins TRBV4-1 to TRBJ1-1, with a tentative D call TRBD1 (5 bases). The CDR3 runs 16 residues. Germline V lookup: CDR1 MGHRA, CDR2 YSYEKL. The CDR3 DNA reads as TGCGCCAGCAGCCAGGGACCACTGGGGGTGAACACTGAAGCTCTCTTT. Its protein product is CASSQGPLGVNTEALF.

The rearrangement uses TRBV4-1 and TRBJ2-7, with D possibly matching TRBD1 (6 bases). V lost 4 bases and J lost 5, with 24 bases in between. There are 17 residues in the CDR3. Germline V gene lookup returns CDR1 MGHRA and CDR2 YSYEKL. CDR3 protein: CASSRGPGQDSRDEQYF. DNA for the CDR3: TGCGCCAGCAGCCGGGGGCCAGGGCAGGACAGCAGGGACGAGCAGTACTTC.

This clonotype has just a few counts. CDR3 nucleotides: TGCAGCGCATCAACAGGGAACACTGAAGCTTTCTTT. Translating gives CSASTGNTEAFF. J is TRBJ1-1 and V is TRBV29-1, with a possible D match to TRBD1 (5 bases). Deletions cut 7 bases from V and 1 base from J, with 10 bases between. Germline V gives CDR1 SQVTM, CDR2 ANQGSEA. This CDR3 has 12 residues.

Ten or more counts support this clonotype. Here the CDR3 reads CASSQVWGSNYEQYF. CDR3 nucleotide sequence: TGCGCCAGCAGCCAAGTTTGGGGGTCCAACTACGAGCAGTACTTC. The chain is built from TRBV4-1 and TRBJ2-7; the D gene could be TRBD1 or TRBD2 (5 bases each). CDR3 size: 15 residues. V was clipped by 1 base and J by 3 bases, with 13 bases between them. The germline V gene has CDR1 MGHRA and CDR2 YSYEKL.

V usage is TRBV9 and J usage is TRBJ2-1; no definite D call. Germline CDR1 SGDLS, CDR2 YYNGEE. The CDR3 length is 14 residues. Trimming shortened V by 0 bases and J by 5 bases, and 9 bases separated the two germline ends. DNA of the CDR3: TGTGCCAGCAGCGTAGCGGGTCCTCACAATGAGCAGTTCTTC. This sequence encodes CASSVAGPHNEQFF.

A remark on this clonotype: A much larger clonotype is one base distant, so this may be a read error. The V and J genes are TRBV5-1 and TRBJ1-2; no firm D call. This CDR3 has 13 amino acids. Germline-derived CDR1 and CDR2 are SGHRS and YFSETQ. The DNA of the CDR3 is TGCGCCAGCAGCTTTGGCAACAACTATGGCTGCACCTTC. Its protein product is CASSFGNNYGCTF.

Concerning this clonotype: This sequence may be a read error, since a much larger clone differs from it by one base. V and J are TRBV7-2 and TRBJ2-3; D unresolved. Germline lookup yields CDR1 SGHTA and CDR2 FQGNSA. V lost 5 bases and J lost 8, with 20 bases in between. The CDR3 totals 15 residues. The CDR3 protein is CASSPLTKSPGTQYF. The CDR3 DNA reads TGTGCCAGCAGCCCTTTGACAAAATCGCCAGGTACGCAGTATTTT.

This chain links TRBV7-9 with TRBJ2-1, with 8 positions matching TRBD1. The junction had 9 bases not matched to a gene; V was cut back by 3 bases and J by 8 bases. This CDR3 spans 15 amino acids. Per the germline V gene, CDR1 is SEHNR and CDR2 is FQNEAQ (reference sequence). As DNA, the CDR3 is TGTGCCAGCAGCTTCGACAGGGGCTGGCGCGATGAGCAGTTCTTC. Its translation: CASSFDRGWRDEQFF.

The rearrangement uses TRBV27 and TRBJ1-2; 10 nucleotides agree with TRBD1. The CDR3 has 18 amino acids. V shed 3 bases and J 5 bases; nucleotides not matched to a gene: 15. Germline CDR1 is MNHEY and CDR2 is SMNVEV (reference sequence). CDR3 in amino acids: CASSLGPGAGQGTYGYTF. The CDR3 coding sequence is TGTGCCAGCAGTTTGGGTCCCGGTGCGGGACAGGGGACTTATGGCTACACCTTC.

Only a few counts were recorded for this clonotype. The V gene is TRBV4-1, the J gene TRBJ2-1; 7 positions match TRBD1. Germline V gives CDR1 MGHRA, CDR2 YSYEKL. The CDR3 runs 15 residues. Trimming removed 9 bases from V and 6 bases from J; junction bases left unmatched: 14. CDR3 region: CASQPTGVSFNEQFF. The CDR3 DNA sequence: TGCGCCAGTCAACCCACAGGGGTTTCATTCAATGAGCAGTTCTTC.

The J gene is TRBJ1-2, the V gene TRBV27, with 9 positions matching TRBD1. Germline assignment: CDR1 MNHEY and CDR2 SMNVEV (reference sequence). The CDR3 covers 16 residues. V shed 2 bases, J shed 5 bases, and the junction held 9 bases outside the gene matches. The CDR3 bases are TGTGCCAGCAGTTTAAGTGGACAGGGGAAGAGGTATGGCTACACCTTC. Encoded protein: CASSLSGQGKRYGYTF.

The chain recombines TRBV2 with TRBJ1-2; D gene uncertain. Germline CDR1 reads SNHLY; CDR2 reads FYNNEI. The CDR3 totals 11 residues. The V end lost 9 bases, the J end lost 6 bases, and 11 bases lay between the germline ends. The CDR3 sequence is CASGRGNGYTF. CDR3 DNA: TGTGCCAGTGGCCGGGGAAATGGCTACACCTTC.

The CDR3 sequence: CASSVVFTTGELFF. The CDR3 nucleotides read TGTGCCAGCAGTGTCGTTTTCACGACCGGGGAGCTGTTTTTT. The chain couples TRBV3-1 to TRBJ2-2; no reliable D call. Germline V CDR1 and CDR2: LGHDT, YNNKEL (reference sequence). The length of the CDR3 is 14 residues. Trimming removed 6 bases at V and 5 bases at J, with 13 bases between. The whole variable domain, remainder taken from reference TRBV3-1 and TRBJ2-2, is DTAVSQTPKYLVTQMGNDKSIKCEQNLGHDTMYWYKQDSKKFLKIMFSYNNKELIINETVPNRFSPKSPDKAHLNLHINSLELGDSAVYFCASSVVFTTGELFFGEGSRLTVL.

The chain recombines TRBV29-1 with TRBJ1-2; D is unclear. Germline lookup yields CDR1 SQVTM and CDR2 ANQGSEA. The CDR3 runs 13 residues. Trimming removed 4 bases at V and 9 bases at J, with 18 bases between. CDR3 in amino acids: CSVVRDPSGSYTF. The CDR3 nucleotides are TGCAGCGTTGTTAGGGATCCCTCGGGAAGCTACACCTTC.

For the CDR3, the DNA is TGTGCCAGCAGCAACTCGGGACAGGGGGCACTTACCTATGGCTACACCTTC. Translation gives CASSNSGQGALTYGYTF. The rearrangement uses TRBV7-2 and TRBJ1-2; 12 nucleotides line up with TRBD1. V was pared by 5 bases and J by 4 bases, with 11 bases of the junction left unmatched. This CDR3 region has 17 residues. Germline V gene lookup returns CDR1 SGHTA and CDR2 FQGNSA. The variable domain in full, with the rest retrieved from reference TRBV7-2 and TRBJ1-2, is GAGVSQSPSNKVTEKGKDVELRCDPISGHTALYWYRQSLGQGLEFLIYFQGNSAPDKSGLPSDRFSAERTGGSVSTLTIQRTQQEDSAVYLCASSNSGQGALTYGYTFGSGTRLTVV.

In this sample, this clonotype turned up many times. V usage is TRBV27 and J usage is TRBJ2-7; D is ambiguous. V dropped 3 bases and J dropped 1 base, with 10 bases sitting between them. The CDR3 spans 14 residues. Looked up from germline, CDR1 is MNHEY and CDR2 is SMNVEV (reference sequence). CDR3: CASSLLAASYEQYF. The CDR3 DNA reads TGTGCCAGCAGTTTGCTGGCAGCATCCTACGAGCAGTACTTC.

This clonotype was found a few times. The CDR3 region is CASSTVSPGAQYF. CDR3 in DNA: TGTGCCAGCAGTACCGTCTCGCCGGGGGCCCAGTACTTC. This chain links TRBV6-2 or TRBV6-3 with TRBJ2-5, with D tentatively TRBD2 (6 bases). Germline values: CDR1 MNHEY, CDR2 SVGEGT. CDR3 size: 13 residues. The germline V and J ends were trimmed by 5 bases and 9 bases, with 16 bases remaining between them.

This clonotype has more than one count but fewer than ten. The J gene is TRBJ2-1, the V gene TRBV5-1; maybe TRBD1 (5 bases). The CDR3 runs to 16 residues. V lost 5 bases to trimming and J lost 3 bases, with 18 bases between them. CDR1 and CDR2 (germline): SGHRS, YFSETQ. CDR3 sequence: CASRPLGPDSYNEQFF. CDR3 nucleotides: TGCGCCAGCAGACCTCTCGGACCCGACAGCTACAATGAGCAGTTCTTC.

About this clonotype itself: Sequence at one end of the junction differs from germline and may be a read error. CDR3 sequence: CAGSLSPVRTEAFF. CDR3 nucleotides: TGTGCCGGCAGCTTATCCCCGGTCAGGACTGAAGCTTTCTTT. The rearrangement links TRBV7-6 to TRBJ1-1; D not certain. The CDR3 extends over 14 amino acids. The germline V gene encodes CDR1 SGHVS and CDR2 FNYEAQ.

The V and J genes are TRBV6-1 and TRBJ2-7; D might be TRBD2 (7 bases). The CDR3 consists of 14 residues. The V gene lost 6 bases and the J gene lost 4 bases, with 16 bases spanning the gap. Germline values: CDR1 MNHNS, CDR2 SASEGT. The CDR3 nucleotides are TGTGCCAGCAGGGAGGGGGGGTCCGCATACGAGCAGTACTTC. Protein sequence: CASREGGSAYEQYF.

Comments on this clonotype: A read error may be the cause here, since a much bigger clone is one base away. The chain recombines TRBV10-3 with TRBJ2-7; no definite D call. Germline CDR1 and CDR2: ENHRY and SYGVKD. The CDR3 runs 12 residues. Trimming removed 2 bases at V and 3 bases at J, with 5 bases between. In DNA, the CDR3 is TGTGCCATCAGTGAGATGGACTACGAGCAGTACTTC. Translating gives CAISEMDYEQYF.

The chain carries TRBV7-9 and TRBJ2-5, with 11 bases matching TRBD1. The CDR3 runs 14 residues. Trimming at V came to 2 bases and at J to 11 bases, leaving 7 bases not matched to a gene. The germline gives CDR1 SEHNR, CDR2 FQNEAQ (reference sequence). The CDR3 sequence: CASSLMGQGDEQYF. The CDR3 DNA reads as TGTGCCAGCAGCTTAATGGGACAGGGGGATGAGCAGTACTTC. Full variable domain (rest looked up from reference TRBV7-9 and TRBJ2-5): DTGVSQNPRHKITKRGQNVTFRCDPISEHNRLYWYRQTLGQGPEFLTYFQNEAQLEKSRLLSDRFSAERPKGSFSTLEIQRTEQGDSAMYLCASSLMGQGDEQYFGPGTRLLVL.